The source of this T cell receptor (beta chain) is a study of regulatory T cells in long-lasting Graves disease. The overall study: Graves' patients with a new diagnosis had received antithyroid drugs under 3 months.

The time point denotes: newly diagnosed GD, antithyroid drugs for less than 3 months. There was RNA extracted from PBMCs, and the TCR library was made from it. Sequencing libraries for TCR beta were prepared with iRepertoire HTBI primers and Arm-PCR of CDR3 regions. From the multiplex PCR reads, TCRdb called clonotypes with MiXCR, one entry per CDR3 protein. The sample includes hundreds of thousands of distinct CDR3 sequences, approximately 15% seen only once; the top ten take 18%. This CDR3 has 16 residues. The V and J ends lost 0 bases and 0 bases respectively, with 9 bases between them. In germline, CDR1 is SGHKS, CDR2 YYEKEE (reference sequence). Remarks on this clonotype: Its antigen is still unknown.

The study, taken as a whole, reports: Persistent disease favored TRBV28, TRBJ1-2 and TRBJ2-5. Those with persistent disease had in common more public clonotypes (about 2,500) than new patients (roughly 930).

These data also formed part of another study, on T cells in Graves' hyperthyroidism and ophthalmopathy.

This clonotype was sampled from a woman aged 25 to 39 with Graves disease. The V call is TRBV5-5, the J call TRBJ1-4; D gene ambiguous. This sample comprised peripheral blood mononuclear cells (PBMCs), obtained at new diagnosis, from a patient treated with antithyroid drugs. CDR3 DNA: TGTGCCAGCAGCTTGGGAGCCGGAACAACTAATGAAAAACTGTTTTTT. This sequence encodes CASSLGAGTTNEKLFF.